This T cell receptor beta chain is drawn from a study of blood T cell repertoires in COVID-19. Study in general: Donors in the United States, Italy and Spain gave samples during acute or convalescent COVID-19. PBMCs, B-cell-depleted T cells, or T cells provided the cDNA or gDNA that made up the material.

The CDR3 sequence is 18 residues long. Germline CDR1 is GTSNPN and CDR2 is SVGIG (reference sequence). V lost 4 bases and J lost 3; bases outside the gene matches: 15. Per the study methods: Cell counts per sample came from amplifying reference gene primers. The method was immunoSEQ multiplex PCR; TCRdb's version includes in-frame clones alone and lacks a portion of them. That table is the source of V, J and clone size, and D and trimming were worked out from the DNA. Here the sample spans about 21,000 clones, 80% being singletons. The V and J genes are TRBV30 and TRBJ2-6; 7 bases are a match to TRBD1. The sequenced sample consisted of peripheral blood. This sequence was found in a man aged 55 to 70 with active COVID-19. The CDR3 sequence: CAWKPHRDSRLGANVLTF. The CDR3, as DNA: TGTGCCTGGAAACCCCACCGGGACAGCCGTCTTGGGGCCAACGTCCTGACTTTC.